This T cell receptor beta chain originates from a study of blood T cells in healthy people across ages. Every donor gave 9 to 10 milliliters of peripheral blood. Germline V gives CDR1 KGHDR, CDR2 SFDVKD. V was clipped by 3 bases and J by 5 bases; unmatched bases: 6. The CDR3 runs 15 residues. A J-beta primer mix and a sample-barcoded 5' primer were used in a second PCR of roughly 6 to 12 cycles. TCRdb fed the 5' RACE reads into MiXCR, producing one record per CDR3 protein. The profile covers roughly 1.5 million distinct CDR3 sequences, with 42% appearing a single time and less than 5% taken by the ten largest. This clonotype was seen a few times. Its antigen is unidentified. Whole-study results and caveats: The percentage of naive T cells correlated strongly with TCR beta diversity. Those diversity estimates obtained from one million T cells were thought to be underestimates.

The chain recombines TRBV24-1 with TRBJ2-5; 9 bases line up with TRBD1. This TCR derives from a woman aged 18 to 35 in good health. Sequenced sample: blood. The CDR3 region has the DNA TGTGCCACCAGTGATGCATCGACAGGGGGTGAGACCCAGTACTTC. This codes for CATSDASTGGETQYF.